This is a list of T cell receptor beta chains from one sample in a study of cytomegalovirus exposure and HLA in healthy donors. Some clones are missing from TCRdb's copy, which holds only in-frame ones; the method was immunoSEQ multiplex PCR. This sample has 150,000 to 200,000 clones, with 80% to 90% found just once. Sequencing input: PBMCs. These receptors were collected from a woman under 30 in good health and CMV-seropositive. Both conserved end residues are part of each CDR3. The order of the fields is clone size, J gene, V gene, D gene, CDR3 protein, CDR3 DNA. D genes are given only for firm matches. The size entry is marked missing in some rows and otherwise reads once, few, many or a size class.

once	TRBJ2-2	TRBV4-1	TRBD1	CASSHGQGQNTGELFF	TGCGCCAGCAGCCACGGACAGGGACAGAACACCGGGGAGCTGTTTTTT
-	TRBJ2-1	TRBV19	-	CASSIGSGSSYNEQFF	TGTGCCAGTAGTATAGGATCCGGGAGCTCCTACAATGAGCAGTTCTTC
once	TRBJ2-7	TRBV15	TRBD1	CATSMGQGSPYEQYF	TGTGCCACCAGCATGGGACAGGGAAGCCCCTACGAGCAGTACTTC
-	TRBJ1-4	TRBV4-1	-	CASSQVRVEKLFF	TGCGCCAGCAGCCAAGTCAGGGTTGAAAAACTGTTTTTT
few	TRBJ1-1	TRBV28	-	CASSLHRGTEAFF	TGTGCCAGCAGTTTACATCGAGGCACTGAAGCTTTCTTT
-	TRBJ1-5	TRBV28	-	CASSPRDSILAQHF	-
-	TRBJ2-7	TRBV13	-	CASSSSRGSDGAYEQYF	TGTGCCAGCAGCTCCTCCCGGGGATCCGATGGCGCCTACGAGCAGTACTTC
once	TRBJ2-1	TRBV7-2	TRBD2	CASSFSGGADEQFF	TGTGCCAGCAGCTTTAGCGGGGGGGCGGATGAGCAGTTCTTC
-	TRBJ1-1	TRBV29-1	TRBD1	CSVEFPGQGRTEAFF	TGCAGCGTTGAATTCCCGGGACAGGGAAGGACTGAAGCTTTCTTT
-	TRBJ2-3	TRBV4-1	TRBD1	CASSQGGQGVADTQYF	TGCGCCAGCAGCCAAGGGGGACAGGGTGTCGCAGATACGCAGTATTTT
-	TRBJ2-2	TRBV27	-	CASSVKTANTGELFF	TGTGCCAGCAGTGTAAAAACGGCGAACACCGGGGAGCTGTTTTTT
-	TRBJ2-2	TRBV9	TRBD1	CASTDRAENTGELFF	TGTGCCAGCACTGACAGGGCCGAGAACACCGGGGAGCTGTTTTTT
few	TRBJ2-1	TRBV19	-	CASSISSGYNEQFF	TGTGCCAGTAGTATCTCCAGCGGTTACAATGAGCAGTTCTTC
-	TRBJ1-1	TRBV27	TRBD1	CASSQAGTGVPEAFF	TGTGCCAGCAGTCAAGCCGGGACAGGGGTCCCTGAAGCTTTCTTT
-	TRBJ1-6	TRBV28	-	CASKPRVSPLHF	TGTGCCAGCAAACCCAGGGTTTCACCCCTCCACTTT
-	TRBJ2-3	TRBV5-1	TRBD2	CASSPSGSLVTDTQYF	TGCGCCAGCAGCCCTAGCGGCAGCTTGGTCACAGATACGCAGTATTTT
-	TRBJ1-2	TRBV29-1	-	CSVGDTPNYGYTF	TGCAGCGTTGGGGACACCCCAAACTATGGCTACACCTTC
-	TRBJ2-6	TRBV29-1	TRBD1	CSARSQGAGANVLTF	TGCAGCGCCCGATCCCAGGGGGCTGGGGCCAACGTCCTGACTTTC
-	TRBJ2-1	TRBV2	TRBD2	CASRELPAGGYNEQFF	TGTGCCAGCAGGGAACTCCCCGCGGGGGGGTACAATGAGCAGTTCTTC
-	TRBJ1-1	TRBV5-1	-	CASSLTRFSNTEAFF	TGCGCCAGCAGCTTGACGCGCTTCTCTAACACTGAAGCTTTCTTT
few	TRBJ2-1	TRBV10-3	-	CAISDGVDEQFF	TGTGCCATCAGTGACGGGGTCGATGAGCAGTTCTTC
-	TRBJ1-2	TRBV7-9	-	CASSLVGAGLDGYTF	TGTGCCAGCAGCTTGGTGGGGGCAGGGCTAGACGGCTACACCTTC
-	TRBJ2-5	TRBV11-2	TRBD2	CASSLRLAGVQETQYF	TGTGCCAGCAGCTTGCGACTAGCGGGGGTCCAAGAGACCCAGTACTTC
few	TRBJ2-7	TRBV9	-	CASSVTGGGSSYEQYF	TGTGCCAGCAGCGTAACGGGAGGGGGCAGCTCCTACGAGCAGTACTTC
-	TRBJ2-3	TRBV13	TRBD2	CASSPSPLGLATTDTQYF	TGTGCCAGCAGCCCCTCTCCCTTGGGACTAGCGACCACAGATACGCAGTATTTT
-	TRBJ2-7	TRBV28	-	CASSLLREYSYEQYF	TGTGCCAGCAGTTTACTCCGGGAGTATTCTTACGAGCAGTACTTC
-	TRBJ2-7	TRBV5-6	TRBD1	CASNRQGAYEQYF	TGTGCCAGCAATAGACAGGGAGCCTACGAGCAGTACTTC
-	TRBJ1-3	TRBV4-1	TRBD1	CASRTTGRGQGNTIYF	TGCGCCAGCAGGACCACCGGGAGGGGGCAGGGAAACACCATATATTTT
once	TRBJ2-3	TRBV7-2	TRBD2	CASSRSGGDTDTQYF	TGTGCCAGCAGCAGGAGCGGGGGAGACACAGATACGCAGTATTTT
-	TRBJ2-2	TRBV7-2	-	CASSFPVQGGFGELFF	TGTGCCAGCAGCTTTCCAGTACAGGGAGGGTTCGGGGAGCTGTTTTTT
-	TRBJ2-5	TRBV6-5	-	CASRTWGQEETQYF	TGTGCCAGCAGGACATGGGGGCAAGAAGAGACCCAGTACTTC
-	TRBJ1-2	TRBV27	TRBD1	CASSFSSGGPNYGYTF	TGTGCCAGCAGTTTCTCCTCAGGGGGCCCTAACTATGGCTACACCTTC
-	TRBJ1-2	TRBV19	-	CASSIDRGSSGYTF	TGTGCCAGTAGTATAGATCGGGGGTCTAGTGGCTACACCTTC
-	TRBJ1-3	TRBV7-9	-	CAGGISGNTIYF	TGTGCCGGAGGTATCTCTGGAAACACCATATATTTT
-	TRBJ1-2	TRBV29-1	TRBD1	CSMVSDRGGHYGYTF	TGCAGCATGGTGAGCGACAGGGGAGGGCACTATGGCTACACCTTC
-	TRBJ1-6	TRBV23-1	-	CASPDYDSYNSPLHF	TGCGCCTCTCCCGATTACGATAGCTATAATTCACCCCTCCACTTT
-	TRBJ2-5	TRBV7-2	-	CASSSGGAGETQYF	TGTGCCAGCAGCTCTGGGGGGGCAGGAGAGACCCAGTACTTC
-	TRBJ2-7	TRBV9	-	CASSPQQDSYEQYF	TGTGCCAGCAGCCCCCAACAGGACTCCTACGAGCAGTACTTC
-	TRBJ2-2	TRBV7-9	TRBD1	CASSSGQRGIGELFF	TGTGCCAGCAGCTCGGGACAGAGGGGGATCGGGGAGCTGTTTTTT
-	TRBJ1-2	TRBV5-8	TRBD1	CASSLTWTGDYGYTF	TGTGCCAGCAGCTTAACTTGGACAGGGGATTATGGCTACACCTTC
-	TRBJ2-2	TRBV27	TRBD1	CASSLSARGYTGELFF	TGTGCCAGCAGTTTATCGGCCAGGGGGTACACCGGGGAGCTGTTTTTT
-	TRBJ2-5	TRBV4-3	TRBD2	CASSQSGGGGDQETQYF	TGCGCCAGCAGCCAGAGTGGCGGGGGGGGAGACCAAGAGACCCAGTACTTC
-	TRBJ1-1	TRBV28	TRBD1	CASSPWVKDRDRIMNTEAFF	TGTGCCAGCAGCCCTTGGGTGAAGGACAGGGACCGTATCATGAACACTGAAGCTTTCTTT
-	TRBJ1-4	TRBV7-9	-	CASSFRTPGDEKLFF	TGTGCCAGCAGCTTTCGGACACCGGGGGATGAAAAACTGTTTTTT
few	TRBJ2-5	TRBV9	TRBD2	CASSVGLAGGQETQYF	TGTGCCAGCAGCGTAGGTCTAGCGGGGGGCCAAGAGACCCAGTACTTC
-	TRBJ2-2	TRBV11-2	-	CASSSTNTGELFF	TGTGCCAGCAGCTCTACGAACACCGGGGAGCTGTTTTTT
-	TRBJ1-4	TRBV30	TRBD1	CAWSPGQSATNEKLFF	TGTGCCTGGTCACCGGGACAGAGTGCAACTAATGAAAAACTGTTTTTT
-	TRBJ2-1	TRBV6-5	-	CASSYRQSTPYNEQFF	TGTGCCAGCAGTTACCGACAGTCGACCCCCTACAATGAGCAGTTCTTC